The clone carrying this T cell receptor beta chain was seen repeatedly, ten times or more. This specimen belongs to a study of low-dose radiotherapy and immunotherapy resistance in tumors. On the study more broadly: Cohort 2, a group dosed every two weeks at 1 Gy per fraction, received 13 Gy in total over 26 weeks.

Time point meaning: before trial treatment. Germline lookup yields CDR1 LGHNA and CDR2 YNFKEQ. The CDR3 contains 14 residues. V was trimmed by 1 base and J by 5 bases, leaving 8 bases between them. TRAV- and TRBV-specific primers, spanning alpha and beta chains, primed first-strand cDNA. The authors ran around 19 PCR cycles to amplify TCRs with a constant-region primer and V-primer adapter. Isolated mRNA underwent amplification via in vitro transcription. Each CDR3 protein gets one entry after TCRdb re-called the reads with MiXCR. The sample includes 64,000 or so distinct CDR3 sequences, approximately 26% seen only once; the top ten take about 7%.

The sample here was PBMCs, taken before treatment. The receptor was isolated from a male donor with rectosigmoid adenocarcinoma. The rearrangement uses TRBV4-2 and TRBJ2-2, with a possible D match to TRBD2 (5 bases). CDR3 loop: CASSQVGETGELFF. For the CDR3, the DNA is TGTGCCAGCAGCCAAGTCGGGGAAACCGGGGAGCTGTTTTTT.